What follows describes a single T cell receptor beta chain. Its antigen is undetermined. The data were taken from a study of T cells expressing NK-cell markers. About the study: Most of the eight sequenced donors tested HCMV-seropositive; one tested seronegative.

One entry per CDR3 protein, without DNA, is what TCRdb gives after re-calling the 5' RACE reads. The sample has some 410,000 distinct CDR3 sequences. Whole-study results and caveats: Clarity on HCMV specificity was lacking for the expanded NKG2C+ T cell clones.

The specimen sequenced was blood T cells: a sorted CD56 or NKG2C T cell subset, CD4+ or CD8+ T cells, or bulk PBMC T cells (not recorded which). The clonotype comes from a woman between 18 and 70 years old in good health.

CDR3 protein: CSASGPSSYEQYF. The V call is TRBV20-1, the J call TRBJ2-7; there is no DNA to check the TCRdb D call of TRBD1. CDR1 and CDR2 (germline): DFQATT, SNEGSKA (reference sequence). CDR3 size: 13 residues.